This T cell receptor (beta chain) emerged from a study of shared clonotypes between healthy human individuals. Authors' data handling: Filtering differed, since immunoSEQ gave only junction sequences and no quality scores. This table comes from immunoSEQ multiplex PCR, and its TCRdb copy is limited to in-frame clones, with some not included. D and trimming were read from the DNA, whereas the V and J calls and clone size are those reported in that table. The data show approximately 620,000 clones, with around 97% seen just once and roughly 0.055% held by the top ten. Germline V gene data show CDR1 as SGDLS and CDR2 as YYNGEE. The CDR3 sequence is 15 residues long. The V segment lost 3 bases and the J segment 4 bases; nucleotides outside the gene matches: 6.

The sequence was collected from a young woman in good health. The chain recombines TRBV9 with TRBJ2-2; 7 nucleotides line up with TRBD2. The sequencing sample was made of naive CD4+ T cells sorted from blood. Sample subset: CD45RA+ positively selected. The CDR3 DNA is TGTGCCAGCAGCGCCAGACTAGCTTCCACCGGGGAGCTGTTTTTT. Encoded protein: CASSARLASTGELFF.